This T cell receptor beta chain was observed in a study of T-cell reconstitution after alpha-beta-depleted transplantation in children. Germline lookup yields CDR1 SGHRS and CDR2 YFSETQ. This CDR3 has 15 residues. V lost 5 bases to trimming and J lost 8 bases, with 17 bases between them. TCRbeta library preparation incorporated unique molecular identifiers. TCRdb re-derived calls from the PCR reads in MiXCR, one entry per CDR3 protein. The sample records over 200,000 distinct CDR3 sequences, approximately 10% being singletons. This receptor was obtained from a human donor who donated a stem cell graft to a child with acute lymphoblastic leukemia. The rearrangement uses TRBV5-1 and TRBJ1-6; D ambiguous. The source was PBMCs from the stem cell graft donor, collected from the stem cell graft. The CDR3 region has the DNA TGCGCCAGCAGTCTCGCGGACCCGAGGGATTCACCCCTCCACTTT. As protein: CASSLADPRDSPLHF.